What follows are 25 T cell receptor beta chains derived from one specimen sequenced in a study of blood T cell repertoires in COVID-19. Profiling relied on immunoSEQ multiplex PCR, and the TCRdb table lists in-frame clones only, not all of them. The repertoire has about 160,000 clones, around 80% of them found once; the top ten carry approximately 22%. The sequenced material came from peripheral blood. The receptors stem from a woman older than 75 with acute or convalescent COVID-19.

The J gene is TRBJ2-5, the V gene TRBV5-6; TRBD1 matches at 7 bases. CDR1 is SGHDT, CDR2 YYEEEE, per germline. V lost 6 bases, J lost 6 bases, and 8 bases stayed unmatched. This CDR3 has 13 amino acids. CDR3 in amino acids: CASTGGARQTQYF. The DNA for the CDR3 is TGTGCCAGCACAGGGGGAGCTCGGCAGACCCAGTACTTC.

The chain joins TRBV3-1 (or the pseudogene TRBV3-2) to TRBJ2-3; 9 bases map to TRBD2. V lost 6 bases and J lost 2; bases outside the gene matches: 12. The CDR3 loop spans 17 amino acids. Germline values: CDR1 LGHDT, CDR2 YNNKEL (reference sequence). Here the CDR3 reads CASSRLSGRFTTDTQYF. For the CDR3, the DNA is TGTGCCAGCAGTCGACTGAGCGGGAGGTTTACCACAGATACGCAGTATTTT.

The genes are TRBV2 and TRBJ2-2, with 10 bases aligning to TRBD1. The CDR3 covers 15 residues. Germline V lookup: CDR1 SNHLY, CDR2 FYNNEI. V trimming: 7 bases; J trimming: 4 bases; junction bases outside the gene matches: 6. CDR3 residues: CASNGQGVGTGELFF. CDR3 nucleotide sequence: TGTGCCAGCAACGGACAGGGGGTCGGCACCGGGGAGCTGTTTTTT.

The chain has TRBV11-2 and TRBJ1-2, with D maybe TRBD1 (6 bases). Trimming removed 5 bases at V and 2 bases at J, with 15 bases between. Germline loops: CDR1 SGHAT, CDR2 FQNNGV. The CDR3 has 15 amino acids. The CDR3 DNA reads TGTGCCAGCAGCGGGGATGGGGGCGGGAACTATGGCTACACCTTC. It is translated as CASSGDGGGNYGYTF.

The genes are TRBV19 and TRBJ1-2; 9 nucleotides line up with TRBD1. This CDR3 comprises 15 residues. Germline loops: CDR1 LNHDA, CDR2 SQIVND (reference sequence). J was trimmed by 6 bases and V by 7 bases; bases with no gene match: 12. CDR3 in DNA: TGTGCCAGTACCTCCCGGGGACAGGGAAGTGATGGCTACACCTTC. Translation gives CASTSRGQGSDGYTF.

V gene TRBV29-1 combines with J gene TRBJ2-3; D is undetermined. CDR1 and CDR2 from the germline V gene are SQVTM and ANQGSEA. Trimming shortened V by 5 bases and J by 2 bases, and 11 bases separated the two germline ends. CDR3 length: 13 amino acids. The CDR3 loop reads CSVRPRLTDTQYF. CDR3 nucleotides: TGCAGCGTTAGGCCCCGACTCACAGATACGCAGTATTTT.

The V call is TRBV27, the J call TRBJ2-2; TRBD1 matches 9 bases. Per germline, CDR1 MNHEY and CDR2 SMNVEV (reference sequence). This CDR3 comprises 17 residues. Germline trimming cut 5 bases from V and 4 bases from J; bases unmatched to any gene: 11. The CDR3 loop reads CASSPYRTGAGTGELFF. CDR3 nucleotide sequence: TGTGCCAGCAGTCCTTACCGGACAGGGGCGGGCACCGGGGAGCTGTTTTTT.

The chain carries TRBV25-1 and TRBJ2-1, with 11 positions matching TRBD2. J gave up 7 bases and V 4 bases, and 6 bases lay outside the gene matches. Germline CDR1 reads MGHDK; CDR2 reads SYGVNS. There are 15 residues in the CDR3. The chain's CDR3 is CASSAGTSGSNEQFF. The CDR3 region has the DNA TGTGCCAGCAGTGCTGGGACTAGCGGATCTAATGAGCAGTTCTTC.

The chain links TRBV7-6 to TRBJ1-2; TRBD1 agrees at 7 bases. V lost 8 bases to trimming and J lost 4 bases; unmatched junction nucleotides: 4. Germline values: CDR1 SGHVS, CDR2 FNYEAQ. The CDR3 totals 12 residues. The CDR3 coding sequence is TGTGCCAGCGGGGACAGTAGCTATGGCTACACCTTC. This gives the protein CASGDSSYGYTF.

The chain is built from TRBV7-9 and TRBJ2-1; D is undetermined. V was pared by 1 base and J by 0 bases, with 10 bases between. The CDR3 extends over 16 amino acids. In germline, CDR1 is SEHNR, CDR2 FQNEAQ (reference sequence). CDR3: CASSLGFPSSYNEQFF. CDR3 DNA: TGTGCCAGCAGCTTAGGGTTCCCCAGCTCCTACAATGAGCAGTTCTTC.

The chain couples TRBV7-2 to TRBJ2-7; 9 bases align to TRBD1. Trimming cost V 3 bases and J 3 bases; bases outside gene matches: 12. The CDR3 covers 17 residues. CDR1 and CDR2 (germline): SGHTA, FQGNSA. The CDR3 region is CASSLAGQGASGYEQYF. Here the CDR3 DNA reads TGTGCCAGCAGCTTGGCGGGACAGGGAGCGAGCGGCTACGAGCAGTACTTC.

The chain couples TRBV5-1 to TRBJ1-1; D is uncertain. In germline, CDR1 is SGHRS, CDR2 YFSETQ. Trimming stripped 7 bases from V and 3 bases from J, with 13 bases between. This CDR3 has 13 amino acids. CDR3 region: CASRQDPHTEAFF. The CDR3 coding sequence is TGCGCCAGCCGCCAGGATCCCCACACTGAAGCTTTCTTT.

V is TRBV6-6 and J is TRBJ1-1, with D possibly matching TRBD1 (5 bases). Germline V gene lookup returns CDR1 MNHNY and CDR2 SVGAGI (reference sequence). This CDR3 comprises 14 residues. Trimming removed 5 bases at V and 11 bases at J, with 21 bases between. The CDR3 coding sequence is TGTGCCAGCAGTCCCCAGGGAAAGTCGTCCGGGGCTTTCTTT. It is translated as CASSPQGKSSGAFF.

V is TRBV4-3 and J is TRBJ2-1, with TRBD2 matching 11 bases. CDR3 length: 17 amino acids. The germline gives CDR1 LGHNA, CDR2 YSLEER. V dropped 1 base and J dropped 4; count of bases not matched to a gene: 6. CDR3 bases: TGCGCCAGCAGCCAAGGTAGCGGGAGGGATCAGTACAATGAGCAGTTCTTC. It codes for CASSQGSGRDQYNEQFF.

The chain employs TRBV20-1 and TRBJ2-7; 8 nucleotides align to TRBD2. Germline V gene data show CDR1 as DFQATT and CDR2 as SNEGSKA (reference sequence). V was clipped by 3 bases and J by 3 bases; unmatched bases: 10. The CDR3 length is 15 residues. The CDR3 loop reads CSASREGRRIYEQYF. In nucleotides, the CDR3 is TGCAGTGCTAGTCGGGAGGGACGGAGAATCTACGAGCAGTACTTC.

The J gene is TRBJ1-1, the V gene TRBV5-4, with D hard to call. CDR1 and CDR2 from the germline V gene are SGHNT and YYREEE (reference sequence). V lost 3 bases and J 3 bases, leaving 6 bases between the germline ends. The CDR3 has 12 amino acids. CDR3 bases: TGTGCCAGCAGCTCGGAGGACACTGAAGCTTTCTTT. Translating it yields CASSSEDTEAFF.

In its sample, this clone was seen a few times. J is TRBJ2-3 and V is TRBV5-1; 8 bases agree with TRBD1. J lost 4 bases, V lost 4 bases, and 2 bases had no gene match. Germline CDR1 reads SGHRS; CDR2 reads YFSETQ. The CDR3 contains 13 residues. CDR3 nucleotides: TGCGCCAGCAGCCCGACAGGGGCAGATACGCAGTATTTT. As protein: CASSPTGADTQYF.

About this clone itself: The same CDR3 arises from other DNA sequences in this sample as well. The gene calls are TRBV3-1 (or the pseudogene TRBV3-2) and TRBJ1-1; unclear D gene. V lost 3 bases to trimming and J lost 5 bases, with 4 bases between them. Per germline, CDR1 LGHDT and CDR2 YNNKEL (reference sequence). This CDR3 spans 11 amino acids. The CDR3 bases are TGTGCCAGCAGCCAGGCAACTGAAGCTTTCTTT. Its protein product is CASSQATEAFF.

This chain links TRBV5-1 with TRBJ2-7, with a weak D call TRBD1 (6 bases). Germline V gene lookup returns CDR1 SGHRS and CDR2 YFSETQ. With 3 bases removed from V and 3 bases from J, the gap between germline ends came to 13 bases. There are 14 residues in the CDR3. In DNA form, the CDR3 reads TGCGCCAGCAGCTGGGACATAGGTAGCTACGAGCAGTACTTC. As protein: CASSWDIGSYEQYF. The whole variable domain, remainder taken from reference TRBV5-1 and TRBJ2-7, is KAGVTQTPRYLIKTRGQQVTLSCSPISGHRSVSWYQQTPGQGLQFLFEYFSETQRNKGNFPGRFSGRQFSNSRSEMNVSTLELGDSALYLCASSWDIGSYEQYFGPGTRLTVT.

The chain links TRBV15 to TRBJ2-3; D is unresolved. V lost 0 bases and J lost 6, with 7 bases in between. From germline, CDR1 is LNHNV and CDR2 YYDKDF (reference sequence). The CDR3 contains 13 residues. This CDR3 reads CATSRDLSDTQYF. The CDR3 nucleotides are TGTGCCACCAGCAGAGATCTGTCGGATACGCAGTATTTT.

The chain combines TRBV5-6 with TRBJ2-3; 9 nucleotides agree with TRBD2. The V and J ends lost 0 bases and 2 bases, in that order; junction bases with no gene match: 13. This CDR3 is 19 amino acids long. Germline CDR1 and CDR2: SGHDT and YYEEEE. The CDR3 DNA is TGTGCCAGCAGCTTGGGGAGGTGGGCTAGCGGGATTAACACAGATACGCAGTATTTT. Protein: CASSLGRWASGINTDTQYF.

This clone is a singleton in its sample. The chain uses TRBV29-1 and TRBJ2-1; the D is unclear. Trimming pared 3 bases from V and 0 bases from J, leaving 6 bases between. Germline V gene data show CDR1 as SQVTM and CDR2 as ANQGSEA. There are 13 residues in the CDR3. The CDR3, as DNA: TGCAGCGTTGACCTCTTCTCCTACAATGAGCAGTTCTTC. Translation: CSVDLFSYNEQFF.

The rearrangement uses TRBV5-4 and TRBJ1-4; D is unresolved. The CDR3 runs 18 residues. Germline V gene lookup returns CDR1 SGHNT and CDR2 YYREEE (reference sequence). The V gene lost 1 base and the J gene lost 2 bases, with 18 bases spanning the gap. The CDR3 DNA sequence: TGTGCCAGCAGCTTGACCCTCGGAGCTGGAGTGACTAATGAAAAACTGTTTTTT. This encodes CASSLTLGAGVTNEKLFF.

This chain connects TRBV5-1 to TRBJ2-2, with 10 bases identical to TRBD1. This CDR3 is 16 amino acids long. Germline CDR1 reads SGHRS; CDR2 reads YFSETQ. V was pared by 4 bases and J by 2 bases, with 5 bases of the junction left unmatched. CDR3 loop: CASSRGDRGNTGELFF. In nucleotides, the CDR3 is TGCGCCAGCAGCCGAGGGGACAGGGGAAACACCGGGGAGCTGTTTTTT.

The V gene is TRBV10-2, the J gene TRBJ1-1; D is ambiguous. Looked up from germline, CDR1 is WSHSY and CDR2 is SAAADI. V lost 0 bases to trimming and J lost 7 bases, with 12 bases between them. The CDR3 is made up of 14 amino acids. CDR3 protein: CASSESGLRGEAFF. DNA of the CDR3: TGCGCCAGCAGTGAGTCTGGCCTGCGGGGTGAAGCTTTCTTT.